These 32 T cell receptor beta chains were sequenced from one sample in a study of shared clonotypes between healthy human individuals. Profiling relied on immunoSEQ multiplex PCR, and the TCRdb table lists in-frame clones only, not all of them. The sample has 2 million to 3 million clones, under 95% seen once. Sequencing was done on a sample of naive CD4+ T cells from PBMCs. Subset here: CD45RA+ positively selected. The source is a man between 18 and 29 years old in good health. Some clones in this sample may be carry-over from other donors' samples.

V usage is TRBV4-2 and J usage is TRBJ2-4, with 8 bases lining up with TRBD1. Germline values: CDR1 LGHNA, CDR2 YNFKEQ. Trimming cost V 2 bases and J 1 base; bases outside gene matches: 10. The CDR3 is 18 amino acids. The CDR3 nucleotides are TGTGCCAGCAGCCAATTATTCAGGGGGCGAGGGGCCAAAAACATTCAGTACTTC. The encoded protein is CASSQLFRGRGAKNIQYF.

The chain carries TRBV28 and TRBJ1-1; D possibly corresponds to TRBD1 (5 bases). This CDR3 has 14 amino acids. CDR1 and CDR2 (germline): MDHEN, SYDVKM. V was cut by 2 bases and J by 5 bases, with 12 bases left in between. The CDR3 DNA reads TGTGCCAGCAGTTTACGACAGATCTATACTGAAGCTTTCTTT. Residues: CASSLRQIYTEAFF.

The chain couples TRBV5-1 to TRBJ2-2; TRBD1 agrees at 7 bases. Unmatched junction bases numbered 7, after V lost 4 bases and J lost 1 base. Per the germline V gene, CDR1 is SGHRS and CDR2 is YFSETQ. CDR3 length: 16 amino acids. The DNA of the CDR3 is TGCGCCAGCAGCAGAAGGACAGGTCAGAACACCGGGGAGCTGTTTTTT. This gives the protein CASSRRTGQNTGELFF.

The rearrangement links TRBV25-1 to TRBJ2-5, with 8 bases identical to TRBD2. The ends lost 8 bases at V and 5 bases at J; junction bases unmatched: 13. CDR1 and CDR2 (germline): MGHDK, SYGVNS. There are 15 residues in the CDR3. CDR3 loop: CASQPSSGRGETQYF. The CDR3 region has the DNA TGTGCCAGCCAACCCTCTTCCGGGAGGGGTGAGACCCAGTACTTC. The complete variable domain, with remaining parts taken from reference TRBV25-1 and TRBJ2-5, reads EADIYQTPRYLVIGTGKKITLECSQTMGHDKMYWYQQDPGMELHLIHYSYGVNSTEKGDLSSESTVSRIRTEHFPLTLESARPSHTSQYLCASQPSSGRGETQYFGPGTRLLVL.

CDR3 bases: TGTGCCAGCAGTTACTCGGCCCGATACTATGGCTACACCTTC. As protein: CASSYSARYYGYTF. The chain uses TRBV6-5 and TRBJ1-2, with unresolved D. This CDR3 contains 14 residues. The V gene's germline CDR1 is MNHEY and CDR2 SVGAGI. The germline V and J ends were trimmed by 0 bases and 3 bases, with 8 bases remaining between them.

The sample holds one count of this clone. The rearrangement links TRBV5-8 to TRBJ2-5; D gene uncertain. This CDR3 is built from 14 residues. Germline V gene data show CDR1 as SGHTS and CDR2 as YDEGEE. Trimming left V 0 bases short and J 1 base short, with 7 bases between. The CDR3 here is CASSLEVFQETQYF. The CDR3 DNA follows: TGTGCCAGCAGCTTGGAAGTCTTCCAAGAGACCCAGTACTTC.

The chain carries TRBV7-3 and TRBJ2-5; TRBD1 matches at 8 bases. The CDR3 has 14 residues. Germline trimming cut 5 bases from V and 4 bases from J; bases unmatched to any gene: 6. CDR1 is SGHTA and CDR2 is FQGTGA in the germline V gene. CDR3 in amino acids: CASSKTGGRETQYF. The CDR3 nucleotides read TGTGCCAGCAGCAAAACAGGGGGAAGAGAGACCCAGTACTTC.

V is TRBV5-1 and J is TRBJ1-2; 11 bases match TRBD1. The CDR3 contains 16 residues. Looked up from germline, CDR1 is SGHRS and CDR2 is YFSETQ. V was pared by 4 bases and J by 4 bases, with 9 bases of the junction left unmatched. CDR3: CASSASPGTGGYGYTF. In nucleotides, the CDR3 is TGCGCCAGCAGCGCCAGCCCCGGGACAGGGGGCTATGGCTACACCTTC.

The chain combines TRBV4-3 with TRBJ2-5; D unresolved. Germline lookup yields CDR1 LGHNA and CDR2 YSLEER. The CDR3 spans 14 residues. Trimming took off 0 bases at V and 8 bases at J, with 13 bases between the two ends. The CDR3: CASSQDLGSVTQYF. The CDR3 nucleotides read TGCGCCAGCAGCCAAGATCTGGGTTCGGTCACCCAGTACTTC.

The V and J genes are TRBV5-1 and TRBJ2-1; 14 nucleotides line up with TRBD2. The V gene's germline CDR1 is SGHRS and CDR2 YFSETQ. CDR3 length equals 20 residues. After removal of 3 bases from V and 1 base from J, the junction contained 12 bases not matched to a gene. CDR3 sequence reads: CASSSMGLAGEQRSYNEQFF. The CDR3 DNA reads TGCGCCAGCAGCTCAATGGGACTAGCGGGAGAACAGAGATCCTACAATGAGCAGTTCTTC.

The CDR3 loop is CASSLGSSGYEQYF. CDR3 DNA: TGTGCCAGCAGCTTAGGGTCTAGCGGCTACGAGCAGTACTTC. The chain uses TRBV5-6 and TRBJ2-7; 7 positions match TRBD2. The CDR3 extends over 14 amino acids. V lost 2 bases, J lost 3 bases, and 5 bases stayed unmatched. Germline loops: CDR1 SGHDT, CDR2 YYEEEE. Based on the CDR3 plus reference TRBV5-6 and TRBJ2-7, the full variable domain is DAGVTQSPTHLIKTRGQQVTLRCSPKSGHDTVSWYQQALGQGPQFIFQYYEEEERQRGNFPDRFSGHQFPNYSSELNVNALLLGDSALYLCASSLGSSGYEQYFGPGTRLTVT.

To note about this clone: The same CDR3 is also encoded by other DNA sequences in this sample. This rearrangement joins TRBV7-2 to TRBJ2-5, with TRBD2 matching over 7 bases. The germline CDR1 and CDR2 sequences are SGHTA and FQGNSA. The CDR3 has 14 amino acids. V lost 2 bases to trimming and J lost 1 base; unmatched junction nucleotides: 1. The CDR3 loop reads CASSLQRGQETQYF. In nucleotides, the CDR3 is TGTGCCAGCAGCTTACAGCGGGGCCAAGAGACCCAGTACTTC.

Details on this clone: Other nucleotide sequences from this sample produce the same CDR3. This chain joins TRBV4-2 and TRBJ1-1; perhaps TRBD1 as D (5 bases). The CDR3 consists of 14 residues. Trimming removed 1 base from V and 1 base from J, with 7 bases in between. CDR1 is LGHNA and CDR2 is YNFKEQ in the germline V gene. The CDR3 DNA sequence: TGTGCCAGCAGCCAAGTGGGGGGGAACACTGAAGCTTTCTTT. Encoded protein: CASSQVGGNTEAFF.

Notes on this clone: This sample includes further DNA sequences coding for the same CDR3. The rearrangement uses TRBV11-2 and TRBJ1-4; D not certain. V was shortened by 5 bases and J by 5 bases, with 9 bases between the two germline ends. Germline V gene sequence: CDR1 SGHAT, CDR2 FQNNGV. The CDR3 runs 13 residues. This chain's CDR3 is CASSPPANEKLFF. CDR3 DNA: TGTGCCAGCAGCCCCCCGGCAAATGAAAAACTGTTTTTT.

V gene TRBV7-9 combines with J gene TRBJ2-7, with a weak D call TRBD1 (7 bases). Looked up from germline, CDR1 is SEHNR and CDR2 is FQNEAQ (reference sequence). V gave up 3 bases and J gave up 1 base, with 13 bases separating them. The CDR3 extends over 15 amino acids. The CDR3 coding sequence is TGTGCCAGCAGCTTGGAGGGGGCAGAATCCTACGAGCAGTACTTC. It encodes CASSLEGAESYEQYF. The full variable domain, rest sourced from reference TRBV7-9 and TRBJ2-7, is DTGVSQNPRHKITKRGQNVTFRCDPISEHNRLYWYRQTLGQGPEFLTYFQNEAQLEKSRLLSDRFSAERPKGSFSTLEIQRTEQGDSAMYLCASSLEGAESYEQYFGPGTRLTVT.

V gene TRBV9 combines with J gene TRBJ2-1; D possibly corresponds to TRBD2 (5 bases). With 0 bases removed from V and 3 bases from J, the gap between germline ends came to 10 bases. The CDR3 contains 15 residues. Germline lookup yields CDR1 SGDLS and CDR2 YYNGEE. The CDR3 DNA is TGTGCCAGCAGCGTAGTAGCGTCGCTCTACAATGAGCAGTTCTTC. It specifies CASSVVASLYNEQFF.

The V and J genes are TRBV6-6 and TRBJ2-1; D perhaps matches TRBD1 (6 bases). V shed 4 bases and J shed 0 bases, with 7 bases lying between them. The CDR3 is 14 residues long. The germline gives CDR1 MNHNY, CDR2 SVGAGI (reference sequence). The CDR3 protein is CASSSQGSYNEQFF. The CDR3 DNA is TGTGCCAGCAGTTCACAGGGCTCCTACAATGAGCAGTTCTTC.

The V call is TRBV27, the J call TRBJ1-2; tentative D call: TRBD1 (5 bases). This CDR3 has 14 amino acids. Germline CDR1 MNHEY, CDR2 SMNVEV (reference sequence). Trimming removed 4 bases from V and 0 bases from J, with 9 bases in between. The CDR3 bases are TGTGCCAGCAGTTGGGACGGCTCTAACTATGGCTACACCTTC. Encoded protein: CASSWDGSNYGYTF.

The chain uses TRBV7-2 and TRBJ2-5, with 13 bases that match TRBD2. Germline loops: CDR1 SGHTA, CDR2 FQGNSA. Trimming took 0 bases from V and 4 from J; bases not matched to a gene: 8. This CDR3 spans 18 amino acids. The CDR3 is CASSLAPGLAGEGETQYF. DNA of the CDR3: TGTGCCAGCAGCTTAGCGCCCGGACTAGCGGGAGAGGGAGAGACCCAGTACTTC.

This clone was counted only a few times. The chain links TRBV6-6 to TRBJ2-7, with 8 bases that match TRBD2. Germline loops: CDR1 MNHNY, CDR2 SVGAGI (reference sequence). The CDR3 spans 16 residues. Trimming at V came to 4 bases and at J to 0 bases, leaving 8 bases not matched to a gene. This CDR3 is CASSSPGTRGSYEQYF. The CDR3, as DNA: TGTGCCAGCAGTTCCCCTGGGACTAGAGGCTCCTACGAGCAGTACTTC.

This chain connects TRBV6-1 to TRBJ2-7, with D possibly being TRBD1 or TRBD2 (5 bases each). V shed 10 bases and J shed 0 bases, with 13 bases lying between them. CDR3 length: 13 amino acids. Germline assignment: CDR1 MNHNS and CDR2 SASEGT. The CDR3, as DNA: TGTGCCACCAGAGGGGACCTCTCCTACGAGCAGTACTTC. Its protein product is CATRGDLSYEQYF.

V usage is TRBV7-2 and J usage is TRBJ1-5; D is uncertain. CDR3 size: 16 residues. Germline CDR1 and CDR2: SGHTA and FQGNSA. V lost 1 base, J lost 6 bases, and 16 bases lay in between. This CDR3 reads CASSLGRQGLAQPQHF. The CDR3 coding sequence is TGTGCCAGCAGCTTAGGTAGGCAAGGACTGGCTCAGCCCCAGCATTTT.

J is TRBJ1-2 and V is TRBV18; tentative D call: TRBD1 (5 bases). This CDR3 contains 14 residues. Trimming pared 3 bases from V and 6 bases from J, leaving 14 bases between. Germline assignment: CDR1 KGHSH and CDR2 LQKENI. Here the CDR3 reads CASSPQGSVDGYTF. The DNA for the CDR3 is TGTGCCAGCTCACCTCAGGGCTCCGTGGATGGCTACACCTTC.

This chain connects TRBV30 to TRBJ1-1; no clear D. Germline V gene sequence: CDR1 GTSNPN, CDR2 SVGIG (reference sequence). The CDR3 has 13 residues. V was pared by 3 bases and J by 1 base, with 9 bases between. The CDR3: CAWSFRGNTEAFF. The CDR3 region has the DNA TGTGCCTGGAGCTTCCGGGGGAACACTGAAGCTTTCTTT. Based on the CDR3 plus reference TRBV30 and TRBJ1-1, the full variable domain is SQTIHQWPATLVQPVGSPLSLECTVEGTSNPNLYWYRQAAGRGLQLLFYSVGIGQISSEVPQNLSASRPQDRQFILSSKKLLLSDSGFYLCAWSFRGNTEAFFGQGTRLTVV.

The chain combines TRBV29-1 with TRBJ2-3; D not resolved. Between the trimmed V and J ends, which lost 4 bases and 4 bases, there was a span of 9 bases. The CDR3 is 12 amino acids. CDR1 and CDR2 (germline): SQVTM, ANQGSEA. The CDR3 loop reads CSVGGFADTQYF. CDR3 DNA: TGCAGCGTTGGAGGTTTTGCAGATACGCAGTATTTT.

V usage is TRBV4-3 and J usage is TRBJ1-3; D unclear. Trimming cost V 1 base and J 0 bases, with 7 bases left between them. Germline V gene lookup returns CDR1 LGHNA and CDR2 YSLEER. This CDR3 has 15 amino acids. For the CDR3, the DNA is TGCGCCAGCAGCCAAGGGGTTCCCTCTGGAAACACCATATATTTT. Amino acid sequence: CASSQGVPSGNTIYF.

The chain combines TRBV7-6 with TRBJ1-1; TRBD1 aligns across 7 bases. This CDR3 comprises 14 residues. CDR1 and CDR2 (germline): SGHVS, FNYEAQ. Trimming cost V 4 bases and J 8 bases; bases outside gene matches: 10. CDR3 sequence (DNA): TGTGCCAGCAGCTCGCCTAATCAGGGGGGGGAAGCTTTCTTT. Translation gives CASSSPNQGGEAFF.

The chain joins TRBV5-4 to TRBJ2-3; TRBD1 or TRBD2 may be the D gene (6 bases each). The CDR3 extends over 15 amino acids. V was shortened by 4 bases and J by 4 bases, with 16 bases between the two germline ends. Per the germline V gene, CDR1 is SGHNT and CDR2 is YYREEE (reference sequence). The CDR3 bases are TGTGCCAGCAGCGCGAAAGGGGGGCCGGCAGATACGCAGTATTTT. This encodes CASSAKGGPADTQYF.

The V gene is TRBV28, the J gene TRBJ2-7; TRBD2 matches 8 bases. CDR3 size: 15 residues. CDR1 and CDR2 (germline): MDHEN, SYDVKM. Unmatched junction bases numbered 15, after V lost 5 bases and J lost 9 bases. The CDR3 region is CASSLTSGLGSGQYF. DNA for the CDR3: TGTGCCAGCAGTCTCACTAGCGGACTGGGGAGTGGGCAGTACTTC.

The CDR3 DNA reads as TGTGCCAGCAGCTTGAGGTCGATCGGCTCTTACAATGAGCAGTTCTTC. It codes for CASSLRSIGSYNEQFF. This chain joins TRBV5-4 and TRBJ2-1; no clear D gene. Between the trimmed V and J ends, which lost 1 base and 4 bases, there was a span of 15 bases. This CDR3 has 16 residues. Germline V gene data show CDR1 as SGHNT and CDR2 as YYREEE (reference sequence).

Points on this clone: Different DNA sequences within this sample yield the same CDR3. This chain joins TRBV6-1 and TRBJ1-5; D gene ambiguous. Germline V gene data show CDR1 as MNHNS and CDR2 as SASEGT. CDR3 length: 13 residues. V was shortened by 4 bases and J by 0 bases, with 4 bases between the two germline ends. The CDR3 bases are TGTGCCAGCAGTGTCAATAGCAATCAGCCCCAGCATTTT. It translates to CASSVNSNQPQHF.

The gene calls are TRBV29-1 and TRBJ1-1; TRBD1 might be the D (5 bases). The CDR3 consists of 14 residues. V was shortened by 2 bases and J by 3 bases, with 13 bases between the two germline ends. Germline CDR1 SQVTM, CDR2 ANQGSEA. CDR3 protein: CSVENRVGDTEAFF. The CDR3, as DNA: TGCAGCGTTGAAAATAGGGTGGGGGACACTGAAGCTTTCTTT. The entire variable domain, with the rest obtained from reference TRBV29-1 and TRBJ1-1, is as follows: SAVISQKPSRDICQRGTSLTIQCQVDSQVTMMFWYRQQPGQSLTLIATANQGSEATYESGFVIDKFPISRPNLTFSTLTVSNMSPEDSSIYLCSVENRVGDTEAFFGQGTRLTVV.